This TCR beta chain was identified during a study of cytomegalovirus exposure and HLA in healthy donors. On the study more broadly: The roughly 110 validation repertoires used the same platform as the roughly 700 first-cohort repertoires (as reported by a later analysis).

Using immunoSEQ multiplex PCR, the repertoire was profiled, and TCRdb retains in-frame clones only, with some absent. The table has around 300,000 clones, 88% seen once. A roughly 120-subject validation cohort, separate from the approximately 700-subject first cohort, supplied the donors. V dropped 0 bases and J dropped 0 bases, with 14 bases sitting between them. The germline V gene encodes CDR1 SNHLY and CDR2 FYNNEI. The CDR3 covers 17 residues. The sample consisted of PBMCs. The receptor comes from a man aged 30 to 45 in good health and CMV-seronegative. The chain employs TRBV2 and TRBJ1-1, with D possibly being TRBD1 (5 bases). The CDR3 loop is CASSEASHGGMNTEAFF. The CDR3 nucleotides read TGTGCCAGCAGTGAAGCCTCACACGGGGGTATGAACACTGAAGCTTTCTTT.